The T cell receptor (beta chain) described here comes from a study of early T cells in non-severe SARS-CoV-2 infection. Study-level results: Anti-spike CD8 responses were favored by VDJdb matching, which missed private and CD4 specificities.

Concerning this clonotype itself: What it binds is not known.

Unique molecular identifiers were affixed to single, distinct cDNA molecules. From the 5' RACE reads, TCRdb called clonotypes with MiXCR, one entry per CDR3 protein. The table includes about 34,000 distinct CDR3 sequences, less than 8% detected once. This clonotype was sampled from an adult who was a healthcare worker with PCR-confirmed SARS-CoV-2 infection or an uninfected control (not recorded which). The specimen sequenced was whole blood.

This CDR3 is CASSPREGNSPLHF. The CDR3 DNA sequence: TGTGCCAGCTCACCACGGGAGGGGAATTCACCCCTCCACTTT. This sequence joins TRBV18 and TRBJ1-6; a weak D match, TRBD1 (5 bases). The germline V and J ends were trimmed by 1 base and 7 bases, with 8 bases remaining between them. The CDR3 sequence is 14 residues long. Looked up from germline, CDR1 is KGHSH and CDR2 is LQKENI.